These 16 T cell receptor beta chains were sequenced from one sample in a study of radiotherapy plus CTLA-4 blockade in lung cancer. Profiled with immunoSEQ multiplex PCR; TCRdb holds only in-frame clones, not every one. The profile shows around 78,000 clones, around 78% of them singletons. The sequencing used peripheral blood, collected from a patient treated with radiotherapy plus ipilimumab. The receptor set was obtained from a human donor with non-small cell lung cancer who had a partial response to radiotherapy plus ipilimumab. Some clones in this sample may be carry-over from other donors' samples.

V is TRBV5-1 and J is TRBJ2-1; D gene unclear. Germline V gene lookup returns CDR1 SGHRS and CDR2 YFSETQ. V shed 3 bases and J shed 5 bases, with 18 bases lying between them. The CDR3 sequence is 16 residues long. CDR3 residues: CASSSQLRSSDNEQFF. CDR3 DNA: TGCGCCAGCAGCTCTCAACTCCGATCGTCGGACAATGAGCAGTTCTTC.

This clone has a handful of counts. Here the CDR3 DNA reads TGTGCCAGCAGTGTCCGGACTTTCTTCAGCGACACCGGGGAGCTGTTTTTT. This encodes CASSVRTFFSDTGELFF. The V call is TRBV2, the J call TRBJ2-2, with D tentatively TRBD2 (5 bases). CDR1 and CDR2 from the germline V gene are SNHLY and FYNNEI. The CDR3 extends over 17 amino acids. V was clipped by 4 bases and J by 3 bases, with 18 bases between them.

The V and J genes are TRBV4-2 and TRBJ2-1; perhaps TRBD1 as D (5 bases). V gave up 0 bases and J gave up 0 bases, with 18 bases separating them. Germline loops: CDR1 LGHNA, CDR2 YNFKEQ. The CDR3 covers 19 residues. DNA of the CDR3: TGTGCCAGCAGCCAAGATAAGGGGCCCCACCTGAGCTCCTACAATGAGCAGTTCTTC. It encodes CASSQDKGPHLSSYNEQFF.

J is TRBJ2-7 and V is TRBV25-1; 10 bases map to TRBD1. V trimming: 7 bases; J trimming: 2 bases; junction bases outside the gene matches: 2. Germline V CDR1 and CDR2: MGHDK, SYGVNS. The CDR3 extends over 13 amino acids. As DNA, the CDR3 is TGTGCCAGCACCGGGACAGGGGCCTACGAGCAGTACTTC. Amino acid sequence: CASTGTGAYEQYF.

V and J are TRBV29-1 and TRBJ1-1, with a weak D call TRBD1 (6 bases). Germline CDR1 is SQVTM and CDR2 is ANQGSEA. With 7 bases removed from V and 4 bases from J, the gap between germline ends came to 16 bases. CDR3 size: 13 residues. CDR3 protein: CSAVWGLGTEAFF. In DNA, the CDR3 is TGCAGCGCTGTGTGGGGGCTTGGCACTGAAGCTTTCTTT.

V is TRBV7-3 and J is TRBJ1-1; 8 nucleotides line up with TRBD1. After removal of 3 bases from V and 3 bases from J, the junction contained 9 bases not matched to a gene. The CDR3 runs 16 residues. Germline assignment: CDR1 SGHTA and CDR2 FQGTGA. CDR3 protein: CASSFSGGAAHTEAFF. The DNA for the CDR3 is TGTGCCAGCAGCTTCTCAGGGGGCGCGGCGCACACTGAAGCTTTCTTT.

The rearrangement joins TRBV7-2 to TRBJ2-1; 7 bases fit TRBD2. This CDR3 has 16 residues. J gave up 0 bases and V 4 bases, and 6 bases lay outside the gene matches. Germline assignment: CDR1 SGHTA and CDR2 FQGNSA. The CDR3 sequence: CASSSEGGVSYNEQFF. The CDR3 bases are TGTGCCAGCAGCTCCGAGGGAGGGGTCTCCTACAATGAGCAGTTCTTC.

CDR3 sequence (DNA): TGTGCCAGCAGCCCACGGGGGGTAGGGTCCTACGAGCAGTACTTC. Protein sequence: CASSPRGVGSYEQYF. This chain uses TRBV5-4 with TRBJ2-7; 7 bases align to TRBD2. There are 15 residues in the CDR3. V shed 4 bases, J shed 1 base, and the junction held 8 bases outside the gene matches. CDR1 SGHNT and CDR2 YYREEE come from the germline V gene (reference sequence).

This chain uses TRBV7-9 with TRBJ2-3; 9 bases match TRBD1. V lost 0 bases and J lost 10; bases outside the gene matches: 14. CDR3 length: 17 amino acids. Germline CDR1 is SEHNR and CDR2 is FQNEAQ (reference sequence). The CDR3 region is CASSLAPGTGFMGAQYF. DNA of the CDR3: TGTGCCAGCAGCTTAGCTCCCGGGACAGGGTTCATGGGGGCGCAGTATTTT.

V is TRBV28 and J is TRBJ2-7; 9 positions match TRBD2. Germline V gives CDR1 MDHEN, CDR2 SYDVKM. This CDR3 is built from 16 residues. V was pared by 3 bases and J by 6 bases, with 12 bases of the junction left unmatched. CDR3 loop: CASSFIEAGGSPEQYF. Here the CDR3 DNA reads TGTGCCAGCAGTTTCATCGAAGCGGGGGGTTCCCCCGAGCAGTACTTC. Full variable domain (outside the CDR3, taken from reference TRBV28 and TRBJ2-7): DVKVTQSSRYLVKRTGEKVFLECVQDMDHENMFWYRQDPGLGLRLIYFSYDVKMKEKGDIPEGYSVSREKKERFSLILESASTNQTSMYLCASSFIEAGGSPEQYFGPGTRLTVT.

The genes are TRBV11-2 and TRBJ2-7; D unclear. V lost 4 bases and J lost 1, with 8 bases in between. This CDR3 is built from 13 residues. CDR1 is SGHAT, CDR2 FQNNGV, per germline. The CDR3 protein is CASSSSGSYEQYF. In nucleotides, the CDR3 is TGTGCCAGCAGCTCCTCCGGGTCCTACGAGCAGTACTTC.

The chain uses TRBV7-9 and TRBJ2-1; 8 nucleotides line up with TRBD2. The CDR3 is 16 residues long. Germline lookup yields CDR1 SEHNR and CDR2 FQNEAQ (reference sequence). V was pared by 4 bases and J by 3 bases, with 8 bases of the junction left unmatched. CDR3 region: CASSSHRGTSYNEQFF. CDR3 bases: TGTGCCAGCAGCTCCCATAGGGGGACTAGCTACAATGAGCAGTTCTTC.

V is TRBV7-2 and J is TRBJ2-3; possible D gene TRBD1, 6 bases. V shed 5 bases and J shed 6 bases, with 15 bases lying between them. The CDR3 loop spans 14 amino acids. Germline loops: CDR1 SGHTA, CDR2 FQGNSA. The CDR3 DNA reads TGTGCCAGCAGCCCTGAGGGGGTAATGGATACGCAGTATTTT. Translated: CASSPEGVMDTQYF.

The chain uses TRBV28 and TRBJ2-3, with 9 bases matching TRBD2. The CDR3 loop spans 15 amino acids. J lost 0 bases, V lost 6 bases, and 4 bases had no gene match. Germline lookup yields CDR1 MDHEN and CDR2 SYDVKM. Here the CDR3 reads CASSRLAESTDTQYF. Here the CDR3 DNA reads TGTGCCAGCAGCCGACTAGCGGAAAGCACAGATACGCAGTATTTT.

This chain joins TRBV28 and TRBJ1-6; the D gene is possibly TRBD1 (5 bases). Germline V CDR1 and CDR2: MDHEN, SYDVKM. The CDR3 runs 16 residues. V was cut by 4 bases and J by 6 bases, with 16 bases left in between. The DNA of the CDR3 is TGTGCCAGCAGTTCGTCCGGAGGGACCCTTAATTCACCCCTCCACTTT. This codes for CASSSSGGTLNSPLHF.

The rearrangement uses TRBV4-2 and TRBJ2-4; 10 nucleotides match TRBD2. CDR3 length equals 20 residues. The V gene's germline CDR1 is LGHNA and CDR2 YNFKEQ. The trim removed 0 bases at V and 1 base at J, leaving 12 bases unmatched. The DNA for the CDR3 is TGTGCCAGCAGCCAAGATCGTAGCGGGGGGACCCCCGTTGCCAAAAACATTCAGTACTTC. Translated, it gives CASSQDRSGGTPVAKNIQYF.